The sequence of this TCR beta chain was determined in a study of CD8 T cells in Susac syndrome. Notes on the study in general: It was in TEMRA cells and active patients that Susac CD8+ clonal expansion peaked.

Germline values: CDR1 DFQATT, CDR2 SNEGSKA (reference sequence). Trimming took 5 bases from V and 9 from J; bases not matched to a gene: 10. This CDR3 is built from 14 residues. Reverse transcription used roughly 0.45 to 1 ug RNA and random hexamers. MiXCR was run by TCRdb on the immunoSEQ multiplex PCR reads, yielding one entry per CDR3 protein. The data show 70,000 to 85,000 distinct CDR3 sequences, 95% to 97% seen once. Turning to this clonotype: Its specificity is unknown.

This sequence originates from a human donor with Susac syndrome. The J gene is TRBJ1-5, the V gene TRBV20-1; TRBD1 agrees at 10 bases. The material sequenced was CD8+ T cells from PBMCs. CDR3: CSAGRQGAVGPQHF. The CDR3 DNA is TGCAGTGCTGGCAGACAGGGGGCCGTGGGGCCCCAGCATTTT.